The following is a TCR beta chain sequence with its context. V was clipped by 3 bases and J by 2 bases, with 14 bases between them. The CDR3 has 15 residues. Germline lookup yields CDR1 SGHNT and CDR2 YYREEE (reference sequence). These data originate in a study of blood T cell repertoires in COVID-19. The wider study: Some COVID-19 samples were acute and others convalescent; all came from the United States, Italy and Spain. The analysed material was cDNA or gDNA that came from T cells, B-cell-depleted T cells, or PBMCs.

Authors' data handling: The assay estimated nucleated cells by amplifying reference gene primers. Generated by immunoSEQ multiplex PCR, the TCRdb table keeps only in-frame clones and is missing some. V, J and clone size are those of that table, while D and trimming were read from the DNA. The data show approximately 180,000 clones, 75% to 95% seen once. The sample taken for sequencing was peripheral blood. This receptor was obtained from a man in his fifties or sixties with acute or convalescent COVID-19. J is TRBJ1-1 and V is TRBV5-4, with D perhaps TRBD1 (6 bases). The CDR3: CASSSASGANTEAFF. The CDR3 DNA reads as TGTGCCAGCAGCTCGGCCTCAGGGGCCAACACTGAAGCTTTCTTT.